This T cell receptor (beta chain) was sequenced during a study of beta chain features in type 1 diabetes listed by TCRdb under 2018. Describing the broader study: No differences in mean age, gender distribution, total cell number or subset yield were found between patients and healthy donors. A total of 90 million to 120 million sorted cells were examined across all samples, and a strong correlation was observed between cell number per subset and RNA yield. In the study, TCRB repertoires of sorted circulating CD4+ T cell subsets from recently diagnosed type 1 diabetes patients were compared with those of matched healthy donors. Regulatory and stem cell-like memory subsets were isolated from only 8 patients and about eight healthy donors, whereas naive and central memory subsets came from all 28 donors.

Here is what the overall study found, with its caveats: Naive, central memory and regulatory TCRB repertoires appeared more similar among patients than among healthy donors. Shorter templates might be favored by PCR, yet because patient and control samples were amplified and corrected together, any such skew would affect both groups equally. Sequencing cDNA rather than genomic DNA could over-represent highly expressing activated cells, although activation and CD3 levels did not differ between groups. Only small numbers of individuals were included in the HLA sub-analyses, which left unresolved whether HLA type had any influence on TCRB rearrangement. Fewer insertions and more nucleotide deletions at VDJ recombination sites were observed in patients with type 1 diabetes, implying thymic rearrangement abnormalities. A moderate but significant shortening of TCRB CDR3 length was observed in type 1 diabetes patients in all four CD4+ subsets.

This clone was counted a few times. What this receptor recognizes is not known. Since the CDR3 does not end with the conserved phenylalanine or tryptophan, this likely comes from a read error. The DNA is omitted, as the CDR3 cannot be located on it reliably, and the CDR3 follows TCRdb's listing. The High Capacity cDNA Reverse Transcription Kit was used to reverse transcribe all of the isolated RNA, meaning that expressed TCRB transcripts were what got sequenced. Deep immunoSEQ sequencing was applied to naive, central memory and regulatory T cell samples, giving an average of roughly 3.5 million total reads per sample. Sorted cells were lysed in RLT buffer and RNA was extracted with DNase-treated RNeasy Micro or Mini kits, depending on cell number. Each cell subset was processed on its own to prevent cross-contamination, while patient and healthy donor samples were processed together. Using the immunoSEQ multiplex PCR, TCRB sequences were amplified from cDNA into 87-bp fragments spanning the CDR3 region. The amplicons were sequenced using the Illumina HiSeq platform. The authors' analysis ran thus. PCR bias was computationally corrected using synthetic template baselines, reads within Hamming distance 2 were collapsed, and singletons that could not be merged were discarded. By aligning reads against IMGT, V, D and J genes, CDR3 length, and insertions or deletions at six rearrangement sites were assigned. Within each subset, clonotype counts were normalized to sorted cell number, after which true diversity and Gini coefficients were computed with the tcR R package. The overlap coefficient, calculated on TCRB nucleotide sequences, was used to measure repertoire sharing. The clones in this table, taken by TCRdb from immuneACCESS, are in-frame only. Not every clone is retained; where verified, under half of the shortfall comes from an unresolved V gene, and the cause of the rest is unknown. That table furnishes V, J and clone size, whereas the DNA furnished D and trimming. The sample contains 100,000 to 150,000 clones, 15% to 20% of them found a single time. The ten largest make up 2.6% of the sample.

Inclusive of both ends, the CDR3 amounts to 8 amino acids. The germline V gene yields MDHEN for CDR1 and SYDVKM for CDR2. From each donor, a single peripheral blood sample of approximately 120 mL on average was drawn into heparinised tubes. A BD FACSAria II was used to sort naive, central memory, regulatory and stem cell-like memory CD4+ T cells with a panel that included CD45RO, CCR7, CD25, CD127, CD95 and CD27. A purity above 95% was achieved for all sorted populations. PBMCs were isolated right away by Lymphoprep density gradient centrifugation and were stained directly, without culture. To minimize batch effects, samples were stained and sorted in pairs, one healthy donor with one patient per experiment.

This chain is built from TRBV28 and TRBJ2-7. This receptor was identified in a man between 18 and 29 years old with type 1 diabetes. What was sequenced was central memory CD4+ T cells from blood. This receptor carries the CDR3 CASRNRGI.